The TCR beta chain under discussion was sequenced for a study of T cells in Graves' hyperthyroidism and ophthalmopathy. Points from the study as a whole: Most clonotypes that expanded in the thyroid above 0.001 also showed up in blood.

As concerns this clonotype: Its antigen is still unknown.

TCR beta CDR3 regions were amplified from RNA. Using the HTBI primer set, a first-round RT-PCR was run on the TCR CDR3. TCRdb processed the multiplex PCR reads anew with MiXCR; each CDR3 protein has one entry. The sample yields 700,000 to 850,000 distinct CDR3 sequences, 35% seen once. CDR3 length equals 14 residues. Germline values: CDR1 SGDLS, CDR2 YYNGEE. Between the trimmed V and J ends, which lost 3 bases and 4 bases, there was a span of 13 bases. The clonotype was recovered from a woman aged 40 to 50 with Graves' hyperthyroidism. The chain has TRBV9 and TRBJ1-1, with D possibly being TRBD1 (6 bases). The sequencing input was blood. CDR3 region: CASSATGRTTEAFF. CDR3 sequence (DNA): TGTGCCAGCAGCGCCACAGGGCGGACCACTGAAGCTTTCTTT.